This T cell receptor beta chain was identified during a study of blood T cell repertoires in COVID-19 (dated by TCRdb to 2020 to 2022). In the study overall: Samples covering the acute and convalescent phases of COVID-19 were provided by collaborators in the United States, Italy and Spain. The repertoires were released in a freely available public database meant as a resource for research on the immune response to SARS-CoV-2. Deeply sampled blood TCRbeta repertoires from subjects exposed to, actively infected with, or recovered from COVID-19 were included in the dataset. The samples were drawn from the first 160 participants of the ongoing ImmuneRACE study and from more than 1,000 subjects provided by 6 global collaborators. The material from the prospective study consisted of cDNA or gDNA derived from T cells, B-cell-depleted T cells, or PBMCs. Where HLA class I and class II types were available, the types were taken from metadata supplied by the sample provider, not from assay-based typing. The sample metadata nearly always contained a de-identified subject ID, COVID-19 status, age in years and sex. What the work shows at the level of the full study, not this receptor alone: The quantity of clinical and demographic metadata differed by source and by participant and was supplied without curation.

One collaborating source in Seattle enrolled patients during active infection and followed them longitudinally through the course of disease. The collaborating institutions used their own protocols to collect whole blood in K2EDTA tubes. For TCRbeta analysis, collaborator samples were shipped as frozen whole blood, as isolated PBMCs, or as DNA extracted from either sample type. About this clone: Its antigen target is currently unknown. No much larger clone exists at a distance of one base, and base qualities are not known.

Trimming costs V 3 bases and J 4 bases, and their ends lie 9 bases apart. The germline V gene gives CDR1 as KGHSH and CDR2 as LQKENI. The CDR3 sequence holds 14 residues, the cysteine and phenylalanine included. Just CDR3 DNA is preserved here, 42 bases in frame from base 1. TCRbeta CDR3 regions were amplified from genomic DNA using the immunoSEQ Assay, a bias-controlled multiplex PCR. Regarding the original processing steps: Nucleated cell counts per sample were estimated from amplification of reference gene primers within the assay. To quantify the absolute abundance of each unique TCRbeta CDR3 rearrangement, sequence reads were collapsed and filtered. For each sample, productive Simpson clonality was calculated by taking the square root of Simpson's diversity index across productive rearrangements. The immuneACCESS repertoire file appears here via TCRdb, limited to in-frame rearrangements. These files lack a portion of the clones; in checked studies, under half of the deficit traces to unresolved V genes, and the cause of the others is not known. V and J calls and clone size come straight from that table; D and trimming were deduced from the DNA. This sample is represented by over 150,000 clones; approximately 83% of them were singletons. About 7% of the sample lies in the top ten.

This sequence uses TRBV18 and TRBJ1-4, with no confidently assigned D gene. The sequence was collected from a woman aged 40 to 50 with COVID-19, enrolled during active disease. The sequenced material came from peripheral blood. The bases are TGTGCCAGCTCACCCACCGGGATTAATGAAAAACTGTTTTTT. Its protein is CASSPTGINEKLFF. Outside the CDR3, residues come from the reference TRBV18 and TRBJ1-4 proteins, so the full variable domain is: NAGVMQNPRHLVRRRGQEARLRCSPMKGHSHVYWYRQLPEEGLKFMVYLQKENIIDESGMPKERFSAEFPKEGPSILRIQQVVRGDSAAYFCASSPTGINEKLFFGSGTQLSVL.